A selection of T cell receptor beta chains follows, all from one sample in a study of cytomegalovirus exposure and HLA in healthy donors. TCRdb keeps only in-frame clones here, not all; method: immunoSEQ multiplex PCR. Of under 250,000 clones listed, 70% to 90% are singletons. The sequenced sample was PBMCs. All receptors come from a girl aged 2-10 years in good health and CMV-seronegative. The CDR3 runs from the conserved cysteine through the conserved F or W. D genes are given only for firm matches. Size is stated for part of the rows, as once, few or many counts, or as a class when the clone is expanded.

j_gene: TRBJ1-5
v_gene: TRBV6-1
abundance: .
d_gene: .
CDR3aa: CASQREGNQPQHF
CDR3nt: TGTGCCAGCCAGCGAGAGGGCAATCAGCCCCAGCATTTT

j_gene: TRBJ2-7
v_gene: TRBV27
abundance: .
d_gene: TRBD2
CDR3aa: CASSLGAGGHYEQYF
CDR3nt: TGTGCCAGCAGTTTAGGGGCGGGGGGACACTACGAGCAGTACTTC

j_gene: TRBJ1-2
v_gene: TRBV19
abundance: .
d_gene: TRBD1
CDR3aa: CASSTDRGYYGYTF
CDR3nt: TGTGCCAGTAGTACGGACAGGGGTTACTATGGCTACACCTTC

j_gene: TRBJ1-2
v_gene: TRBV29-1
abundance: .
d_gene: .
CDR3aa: CSVDRQSDYGYTF
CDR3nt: TGCAGCGTTGATAGACAGTCCGACTATGGCTACACCTTC

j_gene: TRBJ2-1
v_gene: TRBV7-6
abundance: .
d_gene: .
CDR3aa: CASSFWTTAMGYNEQFF
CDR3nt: TGTGCCAGCAGCTTTTGGACTACCGCAATGGGGTACAATGAGCAGTTCTTC

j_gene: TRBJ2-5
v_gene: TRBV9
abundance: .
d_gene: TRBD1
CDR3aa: CASSVKRGHETQYF
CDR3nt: TGTGCCAGCAGCGTAAAAAGGGGGCATGAGACCCAGTACTTC

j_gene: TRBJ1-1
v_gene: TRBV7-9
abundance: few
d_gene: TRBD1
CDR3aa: CASSPRTGVNTEAFF
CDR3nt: TGTGCCAGCAGCCCGCGGACAGGGGTGAACACTGAAGCTTTCTTT

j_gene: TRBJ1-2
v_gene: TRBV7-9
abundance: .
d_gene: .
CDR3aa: CASSLAYSDYGYTF
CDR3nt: TGTGCCAGCAGCTTAGCCTACAGTGACTATGGCTACACCTTC

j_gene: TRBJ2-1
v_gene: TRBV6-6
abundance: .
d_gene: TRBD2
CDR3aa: CASSAGLAGVIGEQFF
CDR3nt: TGTGCCAGCAGTGCCGGACTAGCGGGAGTAATCGGTGAGCAGTTCTTC

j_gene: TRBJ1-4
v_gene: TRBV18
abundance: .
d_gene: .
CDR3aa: CASSQGQREKLFF
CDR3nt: TGTGCCAGCTCACAAGGACAGAGGGAAAAACTGTTTTTT

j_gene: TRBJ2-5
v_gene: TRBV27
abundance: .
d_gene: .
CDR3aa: CASSFTPRGFLETQYF
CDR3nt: TGTGCCAGCAGTTTTACTCCTCGGGGATTTTTAGAGACCCAGTACTTC

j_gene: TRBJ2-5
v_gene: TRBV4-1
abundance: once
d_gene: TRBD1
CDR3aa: CASSQDRGQETQYF
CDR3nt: TGCGCCAGCAGCCAAGACAGGGGGCAAGAGACCCAGTACTTC

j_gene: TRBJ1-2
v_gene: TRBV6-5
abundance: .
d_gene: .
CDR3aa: CASSSTGRRYGYTF
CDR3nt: TGTGCCAGCAGTTCTACAGGGCGACGCTATGGCTACACCTTC

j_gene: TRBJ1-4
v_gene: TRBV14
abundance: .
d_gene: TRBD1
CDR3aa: CASSPSGAGGNEKLFF
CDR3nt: TGTGCCAGCAGCCCATCGGGGGCAGGGGGTAATGAAAAACTGTTTTTT

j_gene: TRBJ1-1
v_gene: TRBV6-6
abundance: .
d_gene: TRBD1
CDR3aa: CASSYSLGQEAFF
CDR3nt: TGTGCCAGCAGTTACTCGCTGGGACAGGAAGCTTTCTTT

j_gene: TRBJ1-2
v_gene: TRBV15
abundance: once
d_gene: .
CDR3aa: CATSRETGYGYTF
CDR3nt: TGTGCCACCAGCAGAGAGACAGGCTATGGCTACACCTTC

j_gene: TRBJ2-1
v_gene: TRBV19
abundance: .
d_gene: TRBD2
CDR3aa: CASRIQAGGNEQFF
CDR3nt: TGTGCCAGTAGAATCCAAGCGGGAGGAAATGAGCAGTTCTTC

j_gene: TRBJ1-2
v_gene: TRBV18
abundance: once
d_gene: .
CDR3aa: CASSPTQGGTDGYTF
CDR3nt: TGTGCCAGCTCACCAACCCAGGGTGGAACTGATGGCTACACCTTC

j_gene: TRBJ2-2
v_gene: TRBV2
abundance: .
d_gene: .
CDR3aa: CASSEYVTGELFF
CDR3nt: TGTGCCAGCAGTGAATATGTCACCGGGGAGCTGTTTTTT

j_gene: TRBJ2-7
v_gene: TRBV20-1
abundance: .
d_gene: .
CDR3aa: CSFHFLDEQYF
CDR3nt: TGCAGTTTCCACTTCCTCGACGAGCAGTACTTC

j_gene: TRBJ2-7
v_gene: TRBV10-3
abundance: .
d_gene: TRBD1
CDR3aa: CAISSGQGAYEQYF
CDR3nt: TGTGCCATCTCCTCGGGACAGGGGGCCTACGAGCAGTACTTC

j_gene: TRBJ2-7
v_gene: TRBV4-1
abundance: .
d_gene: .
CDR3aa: CASSQGGSRRDEQYF
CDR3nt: TGCGCCAGCAGCCAAGGGGGCAGCCGCCGGGACGAGCAGTACTTC

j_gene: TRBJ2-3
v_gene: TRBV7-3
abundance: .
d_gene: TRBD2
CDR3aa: CASSLTSGGTDTQYF
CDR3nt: TGTGCCAGCAGCCTAACTAGCGGGGGCACAGATACGCAGTATTTT

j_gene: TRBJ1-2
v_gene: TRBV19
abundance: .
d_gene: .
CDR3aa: CASSITGNRPGYTF
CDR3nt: TGTGCCAGTAGTATCACCGGGAACCGCCCTGGCTACACCTTC

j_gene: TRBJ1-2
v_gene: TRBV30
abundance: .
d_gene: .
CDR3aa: CAWSVLQGNRPSYGYTF
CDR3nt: TGTGCCTGGAGTGTATTACAGGGAAATAGACCAAGCTATGGCTACACCTTC

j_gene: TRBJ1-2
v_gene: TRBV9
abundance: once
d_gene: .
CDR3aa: CASSGRRGAEDYGYTF
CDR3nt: TGTGCCAGCAGCGGGAGGCGGGGCGCGGAGGACTATGGCTACACCTTC

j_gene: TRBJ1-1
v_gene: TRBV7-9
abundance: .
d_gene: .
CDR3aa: CASRKTRGDEAFF
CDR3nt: TGTGCCAGCAGAAAAACAAGGGGTGATGAAGCTTTCTTT

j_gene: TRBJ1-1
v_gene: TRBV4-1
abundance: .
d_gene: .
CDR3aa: CASSQPYFSTSGNTEAFF
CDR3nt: TGCGCCAGCAGCCAACCCTATTTCTCCACCTCGGGTAACACTGAAGCTTTCTTT

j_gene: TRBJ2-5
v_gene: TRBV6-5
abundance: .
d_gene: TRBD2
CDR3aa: CASSPRGEIRETQYF
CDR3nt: TGTGCCAGCAGCCCACGGGGGGAAATTCGTGAGACCCAGTACTTC

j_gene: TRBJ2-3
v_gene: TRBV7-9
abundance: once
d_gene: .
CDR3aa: CSSSLIRGSTDTQYF
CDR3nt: TGTTCCAGCAGCTTAATCCGGGGGAGCACAGATACGCAGTATTTT

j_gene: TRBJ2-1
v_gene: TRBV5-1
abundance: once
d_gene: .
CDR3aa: CASVLADSYNEQFF
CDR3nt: TGCGCCAGCGTATTAGCGGACTCCTACAATGAGCAGTTCTTC

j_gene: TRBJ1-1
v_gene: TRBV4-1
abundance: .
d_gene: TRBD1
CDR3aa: CASSQDGTGGLTEAFF
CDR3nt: TGCGCCAGCAGCCAAGATGGGACAGGGGGCTTAACTGAAGCTTTCTTT

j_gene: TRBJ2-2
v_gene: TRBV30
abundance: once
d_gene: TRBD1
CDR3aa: CAWSGGQGAGELFF
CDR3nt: TGTGCCTGGAGTGGGGGACAGGGGGCCGGGGAGCTGTTTTTT

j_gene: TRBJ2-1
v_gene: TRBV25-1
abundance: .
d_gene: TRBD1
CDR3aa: CASSTRGQGNDEQFF
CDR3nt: TGTGCCAGCAGTACACGGGGACAGGGGAACGATGAGCAGTTCTTC

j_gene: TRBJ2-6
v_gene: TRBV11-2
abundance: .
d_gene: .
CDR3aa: CASSLVYMGAGANVLTF
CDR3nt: TGTGCCAGCAGCTTAGTATATATGGGGGCGGGGGCCAACGTCCTGACTTTC

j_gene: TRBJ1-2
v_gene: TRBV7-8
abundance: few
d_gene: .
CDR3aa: CASSFGRVRIVGYGYTF
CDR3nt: TGTGCCAGCAGCTTCGGCAGGGTCAGAATCGTTGGCTATGGCTACACCTTC

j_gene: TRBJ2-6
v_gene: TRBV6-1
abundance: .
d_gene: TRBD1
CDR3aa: CASSGRRDSGSGANVLTF
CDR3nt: TGTGCCAGCAGTGGACGCCGGGACAGCGGCTCTGGGGCCAACGTCCTGACTTTC

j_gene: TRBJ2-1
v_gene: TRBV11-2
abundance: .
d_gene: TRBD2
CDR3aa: CASSSPRLAGKQFF
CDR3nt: TGTGCCAGCAGCTCCCCGCGACTAGCGGGAAAACAGTTCTTC

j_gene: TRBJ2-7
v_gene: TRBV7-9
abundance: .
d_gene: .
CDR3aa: CASSLPGSSYEQYF
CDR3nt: TGTGCCAGCAGTTTACCGGGGAGCTCCTACGAGCAGTACTTC

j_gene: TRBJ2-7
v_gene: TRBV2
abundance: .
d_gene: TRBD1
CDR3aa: CAGSRDRAHEQYF
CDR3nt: TGTGCCGGCTCCCGGGACAGGGCCCACGAGCAGTACTTC

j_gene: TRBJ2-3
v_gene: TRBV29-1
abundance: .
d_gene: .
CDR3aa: CSVERTGMRSTDTQYF
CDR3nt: TGCAGCGTTGAGAGAACGGGGATGAGGAGCACAGATACGCAGTATTTT

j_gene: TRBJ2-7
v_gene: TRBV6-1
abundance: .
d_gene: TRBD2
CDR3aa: CASSPKSGSYEQYF
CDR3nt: TGTGCCAGCAGCCCCAAGAGCGGGAGCTACGAGCAGTACTTC

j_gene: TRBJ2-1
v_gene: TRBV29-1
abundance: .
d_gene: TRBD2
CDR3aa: CSVDGLAGVRNEQFF
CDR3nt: TGCAGCGTTGACGGACTAGCGGGGGTACGCAATGAGCAGTTCTTC

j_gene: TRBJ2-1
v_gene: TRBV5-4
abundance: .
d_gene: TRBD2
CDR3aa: CASSLVSGRANEQFF
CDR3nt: TGTGCCAGCAGCTTGGTCAGCGGGAGGGCAAATGAGCAGTTCTTC

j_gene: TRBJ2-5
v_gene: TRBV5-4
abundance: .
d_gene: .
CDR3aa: CASSLRVQETQYF
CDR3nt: TGTGCCAGCAGCTTGCGGGTTCAAGAGACCCAGTACTTC

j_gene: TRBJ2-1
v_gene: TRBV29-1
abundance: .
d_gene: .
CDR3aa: CSVEDAGNEQFF
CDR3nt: TGCAGCGTTGAAGACGCGGGGAATGAGCAGTTCTTC

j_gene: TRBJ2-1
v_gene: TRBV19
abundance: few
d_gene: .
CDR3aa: CATILTGGRNEQFF
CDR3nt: TGTGCCACCATCCTTACCGGGGGGCGGAATGAGCAGTTCTTC

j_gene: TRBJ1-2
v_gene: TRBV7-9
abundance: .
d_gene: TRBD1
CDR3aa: CASSLGQRYGYTF
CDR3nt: TGTGCCAGCAGCTTGGGACAGCGCTATGGCTACACCTTC

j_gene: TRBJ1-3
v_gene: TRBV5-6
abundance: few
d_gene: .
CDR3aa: CASSLVDRTGNTIYF
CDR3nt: TGTGCCAGCAGCTTGGTGGACAGAACTGGAAACACCATATATTTT

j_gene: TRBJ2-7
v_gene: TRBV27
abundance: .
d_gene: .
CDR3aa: CASRASYEQYF
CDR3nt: TGTGCCAGCAGGGCCTCCTACGAGCAGTACTTC

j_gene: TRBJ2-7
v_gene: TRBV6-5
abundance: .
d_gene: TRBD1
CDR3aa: CAGRTTGTGRGEQYF
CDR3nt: TGTGCCGGCAGGACGACCGGGACAGGGAGAGGCGAGCAGTACTTC

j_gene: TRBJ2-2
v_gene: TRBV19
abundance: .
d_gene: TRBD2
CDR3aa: CASSPRTSGIGRETGELFF
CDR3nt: TGTGCCAGTAGTCCTCGGACTAGCGGGATCGGTCGGGAAACCGGGGAGCTGTTTTTT

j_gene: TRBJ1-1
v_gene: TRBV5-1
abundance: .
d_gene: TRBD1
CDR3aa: CASSPAGTGNTEAFF
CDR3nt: TGCGCCAGCAGCCCGGCCGGGACAGGGAACACTGAAGCTTTCTTT

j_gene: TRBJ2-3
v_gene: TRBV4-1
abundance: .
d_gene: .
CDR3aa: CASSQDPGEDTQYF
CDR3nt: TGCGCCAGCAGCCAAGATCCCGGGGAAGATACGCAGTATTTT

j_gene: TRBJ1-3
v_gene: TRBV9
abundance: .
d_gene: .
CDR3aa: CASSVDPGFRDGNTIYF
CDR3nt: TGTGCCAGCAGCGTCGATCCGGGTTTTAGAGATGGAAACACCATATATTTT

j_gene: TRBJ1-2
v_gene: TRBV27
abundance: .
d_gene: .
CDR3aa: CASSPSRQGGNYGYTF
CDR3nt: TGTGCCAGCAGTCCCTCGAGGCAGGGAGGTAACTATGGCTACACCTTC

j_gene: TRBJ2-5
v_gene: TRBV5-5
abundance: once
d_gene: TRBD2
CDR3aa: CASRPPGGAETQYF
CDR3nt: TGTGCCAGCAGGCCTCCGGGGGGGGCGGAGACCCAGTACTTC

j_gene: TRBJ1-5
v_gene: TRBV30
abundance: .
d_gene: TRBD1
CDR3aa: CAWGQGNQPQHF
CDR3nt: TGTGCCTGGGGACAGGGGAATCAGCCCCAGCATTTT

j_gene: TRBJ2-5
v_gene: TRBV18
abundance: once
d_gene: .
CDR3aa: CASSPDWRGPETQYF
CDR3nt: TGTGCCAGCTCACCAGATTGGCGGGGGCCAGAGACCCAGTACTTC